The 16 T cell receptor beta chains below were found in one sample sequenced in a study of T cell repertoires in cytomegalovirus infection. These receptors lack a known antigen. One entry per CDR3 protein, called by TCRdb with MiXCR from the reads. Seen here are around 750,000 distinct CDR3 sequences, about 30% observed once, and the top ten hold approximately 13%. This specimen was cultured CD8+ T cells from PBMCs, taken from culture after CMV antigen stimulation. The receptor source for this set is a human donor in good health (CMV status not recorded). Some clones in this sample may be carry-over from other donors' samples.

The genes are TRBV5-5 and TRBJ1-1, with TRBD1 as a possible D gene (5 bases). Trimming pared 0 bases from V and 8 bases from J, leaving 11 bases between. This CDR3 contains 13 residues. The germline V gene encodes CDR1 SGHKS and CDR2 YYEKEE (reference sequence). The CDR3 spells CASSLEGHPEAFF. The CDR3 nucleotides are TGTGCCAGCAGCTTGGAGGGGCATCCCGAAGCTTTCTTT. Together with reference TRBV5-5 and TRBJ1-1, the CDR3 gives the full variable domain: DAGVTQSPTHLIKTRGQQVTLRCSPISGHKSVSWYQQVLGQGPQFIFQYYEKEERGRGNFPDRFSARQFPNYSSELNVNALLLGDSALYLCASSLEGHPEAFFGQGTRLTVV.

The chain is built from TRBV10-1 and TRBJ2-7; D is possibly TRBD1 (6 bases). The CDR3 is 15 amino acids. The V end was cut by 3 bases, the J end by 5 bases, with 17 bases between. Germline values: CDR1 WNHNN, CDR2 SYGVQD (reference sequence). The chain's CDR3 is CASSDGTKAMDEQYF. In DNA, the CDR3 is TGCGCCAGCAGTGACGGGACAAAGGCAATGGACGAGCAGTACTTC.

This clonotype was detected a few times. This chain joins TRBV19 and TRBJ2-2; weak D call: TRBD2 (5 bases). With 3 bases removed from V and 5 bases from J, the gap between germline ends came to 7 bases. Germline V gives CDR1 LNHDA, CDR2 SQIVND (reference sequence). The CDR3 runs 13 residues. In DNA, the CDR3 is TGTGCCAGTAGTATCCCGGGAACCGGGGAGCTGTTTTTT. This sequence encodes CASSIPGTGELFF.

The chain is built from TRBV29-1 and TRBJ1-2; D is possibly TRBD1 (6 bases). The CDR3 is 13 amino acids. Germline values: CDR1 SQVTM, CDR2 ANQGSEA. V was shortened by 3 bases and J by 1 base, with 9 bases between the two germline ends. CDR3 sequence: CSVDGGDNYGYTF. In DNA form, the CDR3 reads TGCAGCGTTGATGGGGGCGATAACTATGGCTACACCTTC.

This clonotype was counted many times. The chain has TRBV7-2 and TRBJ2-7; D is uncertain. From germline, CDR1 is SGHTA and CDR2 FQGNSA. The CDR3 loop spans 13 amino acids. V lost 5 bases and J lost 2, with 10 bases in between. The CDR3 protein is CASSPKPTYEQYF. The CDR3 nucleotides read TGTGCCAGCAGCCCAAAACCCACCTACGAGCAGTACTTC.

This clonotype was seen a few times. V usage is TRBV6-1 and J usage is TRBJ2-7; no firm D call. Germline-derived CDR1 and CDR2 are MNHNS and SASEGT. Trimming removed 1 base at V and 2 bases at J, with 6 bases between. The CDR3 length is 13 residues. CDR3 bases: TGTGCCAGCAGTGAAGGGCGGACCTACGAGCAGTACGTC. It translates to CASSEGRTYEQYV.

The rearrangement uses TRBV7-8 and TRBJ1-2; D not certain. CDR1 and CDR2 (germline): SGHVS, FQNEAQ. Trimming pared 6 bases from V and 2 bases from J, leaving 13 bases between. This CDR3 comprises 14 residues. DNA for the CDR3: TGTGCCAGCAGTTTTGGACCGACCAACTATGGCTACACCTTC. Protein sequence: CASSFGPTNYGYTF.

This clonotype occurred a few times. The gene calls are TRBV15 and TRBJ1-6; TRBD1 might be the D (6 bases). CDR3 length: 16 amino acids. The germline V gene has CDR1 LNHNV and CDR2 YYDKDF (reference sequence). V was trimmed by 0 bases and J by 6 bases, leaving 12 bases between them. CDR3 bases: TGTGCCACCAGCAGAGATTCGGCAGGGGTTAATTCACCCCTCCACTTT. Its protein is CATSRDSAGVNSPLHF.

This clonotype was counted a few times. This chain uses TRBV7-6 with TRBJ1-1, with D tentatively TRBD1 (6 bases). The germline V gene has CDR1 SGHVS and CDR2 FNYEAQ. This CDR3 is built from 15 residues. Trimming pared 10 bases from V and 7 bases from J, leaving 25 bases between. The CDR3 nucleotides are TGTGCCATTCGTGCCCCAGGGGCCCTCCGGGGTGAAGCTTTCTTT. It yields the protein CAIRAPGALRGEAFF.

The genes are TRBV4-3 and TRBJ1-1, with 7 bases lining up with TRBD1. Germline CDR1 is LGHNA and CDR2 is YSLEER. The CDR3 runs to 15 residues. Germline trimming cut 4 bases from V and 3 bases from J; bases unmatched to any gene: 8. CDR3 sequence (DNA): TGCGCCAGCAGCCGAGCACAGGGGTCGGACACTGAAGCTTTCTTT. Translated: CASSRAQGSDTEAFF.

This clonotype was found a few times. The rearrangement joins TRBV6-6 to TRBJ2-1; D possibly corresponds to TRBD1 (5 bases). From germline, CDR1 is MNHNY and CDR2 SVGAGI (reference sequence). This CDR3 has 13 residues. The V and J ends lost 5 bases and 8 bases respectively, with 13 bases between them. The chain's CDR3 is CASSDSILDEQFF. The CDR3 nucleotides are TGTGCCAGCAGTGACAGTATCCTGGATGAGCAGTTCTTC.

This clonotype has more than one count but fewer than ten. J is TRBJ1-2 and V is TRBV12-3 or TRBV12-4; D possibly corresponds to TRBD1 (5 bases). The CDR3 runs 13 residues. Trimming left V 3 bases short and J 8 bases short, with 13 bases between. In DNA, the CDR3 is TGTGCCAGCAGTTTGGCAGGGTCTGAGGGCTACACCTTC. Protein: CASSLAGSEGYTF.

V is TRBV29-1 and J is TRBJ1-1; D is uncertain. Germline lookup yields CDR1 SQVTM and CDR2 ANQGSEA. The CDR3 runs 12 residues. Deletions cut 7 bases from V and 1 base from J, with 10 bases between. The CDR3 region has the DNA TGCAGCGCTAATACAGCGAACACTGAAGCTTTCTTT. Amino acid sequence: CSANTANTEAFF.

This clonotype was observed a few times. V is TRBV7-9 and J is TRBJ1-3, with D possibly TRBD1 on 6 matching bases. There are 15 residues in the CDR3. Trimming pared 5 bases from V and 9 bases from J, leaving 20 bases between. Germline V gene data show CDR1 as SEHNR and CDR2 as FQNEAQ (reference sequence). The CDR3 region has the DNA TGTGCCAGCAGCCCCCCTAGTCCACAGGGAGCCACCATATATTTT. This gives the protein CASSPPSPQGATIYF.

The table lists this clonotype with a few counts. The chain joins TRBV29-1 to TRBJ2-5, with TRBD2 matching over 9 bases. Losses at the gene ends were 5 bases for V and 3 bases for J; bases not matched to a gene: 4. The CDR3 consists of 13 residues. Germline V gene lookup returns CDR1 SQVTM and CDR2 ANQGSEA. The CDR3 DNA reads TGCAGCGTTTGGGCTAGCGGGGAAGAGACCCAGTACTTC. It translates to CSVWASGEETQYF.

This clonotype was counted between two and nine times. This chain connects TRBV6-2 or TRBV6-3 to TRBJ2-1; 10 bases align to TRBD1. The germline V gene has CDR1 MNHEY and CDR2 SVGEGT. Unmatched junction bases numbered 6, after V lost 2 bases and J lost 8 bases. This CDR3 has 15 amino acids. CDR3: CASSYVGTGDDEQFF. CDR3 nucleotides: TGTGCCAGCAGTTACGTAGGGACAGGGGACGATGAGCAGTTCTTC.